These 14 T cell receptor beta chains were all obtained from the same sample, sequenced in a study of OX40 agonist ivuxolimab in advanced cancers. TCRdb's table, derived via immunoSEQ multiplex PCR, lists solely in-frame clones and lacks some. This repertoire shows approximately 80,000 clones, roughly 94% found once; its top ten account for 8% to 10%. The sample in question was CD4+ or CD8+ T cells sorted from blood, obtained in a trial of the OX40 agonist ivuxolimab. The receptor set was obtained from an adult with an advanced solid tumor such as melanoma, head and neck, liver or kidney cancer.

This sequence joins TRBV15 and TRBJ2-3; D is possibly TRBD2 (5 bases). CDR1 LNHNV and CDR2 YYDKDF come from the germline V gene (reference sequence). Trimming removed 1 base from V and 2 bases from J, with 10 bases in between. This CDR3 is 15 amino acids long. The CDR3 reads CATSRVKRHTDTQYF. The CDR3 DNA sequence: TGTGCCACCAGCAGAGTGAAGCGGCACACAGATACGCAGTATTTT.

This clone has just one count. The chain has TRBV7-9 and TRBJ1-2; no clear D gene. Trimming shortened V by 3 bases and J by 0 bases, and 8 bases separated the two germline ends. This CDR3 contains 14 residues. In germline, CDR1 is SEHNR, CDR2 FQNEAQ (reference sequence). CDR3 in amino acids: CASSLQDSNYGYTF. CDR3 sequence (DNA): TGTGCCAGCAGCTTGCAAGATTCTAACTATGGCTACACCTTC.

In DNA, the CDR3 is TGTGCCAGCATCGGCAGGGCCTTAAACATTCAGTACTTC. The encoded protein is CASIGRALNIQYF. The chain joins TRBV6-5 to TRBJ2-4; D is possibly TRBD1 (5 bases). Looked up from germline, CDR1 is MNHEY and CDR2 is SVGAGI. The CDR3 runs 13 residues. Trimming removed 7 bases at V and 6 bases at J, with 13 bases between.

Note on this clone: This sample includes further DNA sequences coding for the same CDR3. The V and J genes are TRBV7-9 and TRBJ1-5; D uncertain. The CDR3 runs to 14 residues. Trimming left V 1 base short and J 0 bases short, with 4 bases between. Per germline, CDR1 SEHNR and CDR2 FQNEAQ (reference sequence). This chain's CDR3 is CASSLGDSNQPQHF. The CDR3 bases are TGTGCCAGCAGCTTAGGCGATAGCAATCAGCCCCAGCATTTT.

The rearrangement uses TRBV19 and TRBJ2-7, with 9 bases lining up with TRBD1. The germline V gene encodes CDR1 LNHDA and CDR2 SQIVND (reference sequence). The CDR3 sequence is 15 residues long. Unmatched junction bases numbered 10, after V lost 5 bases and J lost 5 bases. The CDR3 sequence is CASSPTGQGLDEQYF. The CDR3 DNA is TGTGCCAGTAGTCCAACGGGACAGGGACTGGACGAGCAGTACTTC.

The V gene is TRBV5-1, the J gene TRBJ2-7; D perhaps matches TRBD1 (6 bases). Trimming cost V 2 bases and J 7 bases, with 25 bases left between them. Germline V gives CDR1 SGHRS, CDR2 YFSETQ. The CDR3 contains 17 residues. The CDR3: CASSLPSAGAVLEEQYF. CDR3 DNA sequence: TGCGCCAGCAGCTTACCTTCGGCAGGGGCCGTCTTGGAGGAGCAGTACTTC.

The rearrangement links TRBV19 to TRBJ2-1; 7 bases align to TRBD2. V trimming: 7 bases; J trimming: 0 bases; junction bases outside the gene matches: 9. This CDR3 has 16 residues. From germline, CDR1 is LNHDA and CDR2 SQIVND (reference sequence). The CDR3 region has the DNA TGTGCCAGTACTCCCCTAGCGGATATCTCCTACAATGAGCAGTTCTTC. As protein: CASTPLADISYNEQFF.

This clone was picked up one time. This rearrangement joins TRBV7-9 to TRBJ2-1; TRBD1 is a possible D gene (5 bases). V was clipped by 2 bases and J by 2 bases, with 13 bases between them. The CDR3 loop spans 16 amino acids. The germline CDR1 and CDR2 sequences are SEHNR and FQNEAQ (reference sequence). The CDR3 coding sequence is TGTGCCAGCAGCTTAAAAGGGGTCACAGCCTACAATGAGCAGTTCTTC. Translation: CASSLKGVTAYNEQFF.

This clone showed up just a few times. The CDR3 coding sequence is TGTGCCAGCAGCTCTCCTCATCAGCCCCAGCATTTT. It specifies CASSSPHQPQHF. The chain couples TRBV7-9 to TRBJ1-5; D gene unclear. The germline V gene encodes CDR1 SEHNR and CDR2 FQNEAQ (reference sequence). The V end was cut by 4 bases, the J end by 5 bases, with 6 bases between. This CDR3 contains 12 residues.

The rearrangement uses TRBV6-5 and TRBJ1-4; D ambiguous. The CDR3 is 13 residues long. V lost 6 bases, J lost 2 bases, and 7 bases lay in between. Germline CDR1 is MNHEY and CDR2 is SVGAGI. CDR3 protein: CASRGFTNEKLFF. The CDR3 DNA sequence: TGTGCCAGCAGGGGTTTTACTAATGAAAAACTGTTTTTT.

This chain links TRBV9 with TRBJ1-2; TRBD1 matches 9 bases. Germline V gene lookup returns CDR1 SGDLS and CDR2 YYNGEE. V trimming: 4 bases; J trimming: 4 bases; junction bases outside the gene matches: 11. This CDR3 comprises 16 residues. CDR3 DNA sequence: TGTGCCAGCAGCCCGGGACAGGGTCCCGTTGCCTATGGCTACACCTTC. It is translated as CASSPGQGPVAYGYTF. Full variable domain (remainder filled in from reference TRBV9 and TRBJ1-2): DSGVTQTPKHLITATGQRVTLRCSPRSGDLSVYWYQQSLDQGLQFLIQYYNGEERAKGNILERFSAQQFPDLHSELNLSSLELGDSALYFCASSPGQGPVAYGYTFGSGTRLTVV.

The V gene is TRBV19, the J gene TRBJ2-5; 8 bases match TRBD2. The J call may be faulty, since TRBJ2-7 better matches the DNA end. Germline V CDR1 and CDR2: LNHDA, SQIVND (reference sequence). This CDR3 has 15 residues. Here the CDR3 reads CASSSATGLVYEQYF. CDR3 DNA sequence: TGTGCCAGTAGCTCCGCGACGGGACTAGTCTACGAGCAGTACTTC.

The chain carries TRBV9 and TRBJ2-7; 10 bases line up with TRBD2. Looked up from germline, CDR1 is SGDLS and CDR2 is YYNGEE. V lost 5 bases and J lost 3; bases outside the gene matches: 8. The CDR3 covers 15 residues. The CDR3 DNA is TGTGCCAGCAGTCCCGATGGACTAGCGGTCTACGAGCAGTACTTC. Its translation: CASSPDGLAVYEQYF.

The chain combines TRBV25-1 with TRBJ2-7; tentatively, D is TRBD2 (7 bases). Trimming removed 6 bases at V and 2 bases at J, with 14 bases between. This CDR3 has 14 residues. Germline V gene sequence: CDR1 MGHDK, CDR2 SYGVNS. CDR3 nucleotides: TGTGCCAGCAGCCAGGGGACTACCACCTACGAGCAGTACTTC. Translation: CASSQGTTTYEQYF.